The clone carrying this T cell receptor (beta chain) was observed a handful of times. Its antigen is unidentified. This specimen comes from a study of T cells after yellow fever vaccination. Study-wide results and limits: Relatively few clonotypes were ones that appeared in both CD4 and CD8 compartments.

J lost 4 bases, V lost 6 bases, and 21 bases had no gene match. CDR1 is DFQATT and CDR2 is SNEGSKA in the germline V gene (reference sequence). The CDR3 is made up of 18 amino acids. TCRdb fed the 5' RACE reads into MiXCR, producing one record per CDR3 protein. The data contain a few hundred thousand distinct CDR3 sequences, roughly 4% of them singletons. This material consisted of PBMCs, taken 5 days after the yellow fever booster vaccination. This sequence was found in a man aged 18 to 30 who received the YFV17D yellow fever vaccine. The chain links TRBV20-1 to TRBJ2-3; 8 bases align to TRBD1. CDR3 region: CSAQDGGRGRNGPDTQYF. Here the CDR3 DNA reads TGCAGTGCGCAAGACGGCGGCAGGGGGCGAAATGGTCCAGATACGCAGTATTTT.